This T cell receptor (beta chain) was sequenced during a study of T cells in Graves' hyperthyroidism and ophthalmopathy (dated by TCRdb to between 2018 and 2021). At the level of the whole study: Peripheral blood samples were taken at initial diagnosis, before any treatment was given. TCR V-J signatures able to tell the groups apart were searched for in a discovery cohort of some 100 patients, of whom roughly 42 had Graves' ophthalmopathy and about 60 had stable Graves' hyperthyroidism. An independent validation cohort of 18 to 20 hyperthyroidism patients and 17 patients who later progressed to ophthalmopathy tested prospective prediction of ophthalmopathy. The 100 discovery patients were randomly split 7:3 into training and test sets. The study also compared thyroid tissue and blood T-cell repertoires from more than five Graves' hyperthyroidism patients. After sampling, hyperthyroidism patients received methimazole starting at 30 mg daily, and ophthalmopathy patients received high-dose intravenous methylprednisolone. TCR Vbeta CDR3 sequencing of 130 to 150 peripheral blood samples (more than 40 ophthalmopathy, 75 or so hyperthyroidism and some 17 progressor patients) is reported in the paper.

The TCR beta CDR3 regions were amplified from the RNA transcripts. For the first round of RT-PCR on the TCR CDR3, the HTBI primer set was used together with the Qiagen OneStep RT-PCR kit. The libraries were constructed in a second round of multiplex PCR and then size-selected and purified. Sequencing of the libraries was done on an Illumina HiSeq2000 using paired-end 100 bp reads. The source study handled its data this way. SOAPnuke was used to process the raw data, with reads discarded if the reads contained adapters or uncalled bases, had a mean Phred below 15, or lacked an exact constant-primer or identifier match. High-quality paired reads were merged with COPE v1.2.5, and unique nucleotide sequences were defined as clonotypes. MiTCR v1.1 was used to align the clonotypes against IMGT TRBV, TRBD and TRBJ reference segments. The analysis included only V-J combinations with a frequency above 0.0001, which together covered around 99% of the repertoires. The TCS score was defined as the ratio of F50 (clonal expansion) to E x V (chaos), calculated using BLOSUM62-based TCRdist between CDR3 peptides within each V-J. Welch's t-statistics and random forest reduced just over 500 V-J features to under 15, which were used in a naive Bayes classifier (R e1071). In TCRdb, the public reads were trimmed at Q25 with fastp and aligned with MiXCR, with productive beta chains retained. Each record represents a unique CDR3 protein, reported with the most common genes and DNA among its rows. The V and J calls follow TCRdb's processing rather than the paper's. The sample yields around 450,000 distinct CDR3 sequences; about 13% were counted once. The ten largest clonotypes hold 5.3% of the sample.

This clonotype was seen only a few times. The antigen it binds to is not known. No quality values exist for individual bases; no much larger clone is one base distant. Reading the germline V gene gives CDR1 ENHRY and CDR2 SYGVKD. The CDR3 has 12 amino acids, counting the end cysteine and phenylalanine. Only CDR3 DNA remains: 36 bases, in frame from the first base. V lost 11 bases and J lost 0 bases; the stretch between them is 7 bases long. Findings and caveats that apply to the study as a whole: In cross-validation, a model built on a 13 V-J signature told ophthalmopathy apart from stable hyperthyroidism with roughly 87% sensitivity and about 81% specificity, and in testing the same model reached 80%/75%. Most expanded thyroid clonotypes (frequency above 0.001) were also found in blood, which suggests that blood repertoires may mirror thyroid immune responses. In validation, the model predicted progression to ophthalmopathy with about 71% sensitivity and approximately 78% specificity, a median of around six months before onset. Sample size was not statistically predetermined, and investigators were not blinded to group allocation.

Graves' hyperthyroidism was defined as stable when no progression to ophthalmopathy occurred over 18 months of follow-up. Hyperthyroidism patients were aged 18 to 65 years and newly diagnosed, with disease duration of less than 2 months. The study excluded patients with uncontrolled infections, other autoimmune diseases, pregnancy or lactation. Diagnoses relied on clinical symptoms, serum thyroxine and TRAb, thyroid ultrasound and orbital computed tomography. Ficoll-Paque density gradient centrifugation was used to isolate PBMCs from under 11 ml of fresh peripheral blood. Total RNA was extracted using Trizol reagent, and RNA quality was assessed on an Agilent 2100 Bioanalyzer.

The V and J segments used are TRBV10-3 and TRBJ2-2; confidence is insufficient to name the D gene. The receptor was isolated from a woman aged 18-29 years with Graves' hyperthyroidism. Material for sequencing was blood. CDR3 region: CAGGTNTGELFF. The sequence in DNA is TGTGCCGGCGGAACGAACACCGGGGAGCTGTTTTTT.